The clone carrying this T cell receptor beta chain was picked up a small number of times. The entry originates in a study of blood T cell repertoires in COVID-19. Study-level background: Both acute and convalescent COVID-19 samples were obtained from the United States, Italy and Spain. T cells, B-cell-depleted T cells, or PBMCs provided the cDNA or gDNA that served as material.

Libraries were prepared by immunoSEQ multiplex PCR; TCRdb keeps only in-frame clonotypes and omits some of them. The sample records around 62,000 clones, approximately 88% being singletons. Germline loops: CDR1 SGHAT, CDR2 FQDESV (reference sequence). V dropped 1 base and J dropped 6 bases, with 11 bases sitting between them. This CDR3 contains 14 residues. This chain joins TRBV11-1 and TRBJ2-3; tentative D call: TRBD1 (5 bases). The clonotype comes from a man aged 50 to 59 with active COVID-19. The specimen sequenced was peripheral blood. CDR3 protein: CASSLETVGDTQYF. CDR3 nucleotide sequence: TGTGCCAGCAGCTTAGAGACAGTTGGGGATACGCAGTATTTT.